This is a list of T cell receptor beta chains from one sample in a study of T cell responses to AZD1222 COVID-19 vaccine. TCRdb keeps only in-frame clones here, not all; method: immunoSEQ multiplex PCR. The table lists about 83,000 clones, approximately 92% of them singletons, with under 35% in the top ten. The sample consisted of peripheral blood, taken on day 0 of AZD1222 vaccination. The receptors were gathered from an adult in good health. The CDR3 runs from the conserved cysteine through the conserved F or W. A D gene is named only where the DNA matches it firmly. Expanded clones get a size class; other rows say once, few or many, or leave the size out.

TRBJ1-6 - TRBV10-3 - 14 CAISDLQGNSPLHF TGTGCCATCAGTGACCTACAGGGTAACTCACCCCTCCACTTT
TRBJ2-4 - TRBV5-4 - 14 CASSLDRAGNIQYF TGTGCCAGCAGCTTGGACAGGGCTGGAAACATTCAGTACTTC
TRBJ2-7 - TRBV3-1/TRBV3-2 - 14 CASSQGGGPYEQYF TGTGCCAGCAGCCAAGGGGGGGGCCCCTACGAGCAGTACTTC
TRBJ1-2 - TRBV5-4 TRBD1 15 CASSLPRQGVYGYTF TGTGCCAGCAGCTTACCGCGACAGGGTGTCTATGGCTACACCTTC
TRBJ1-2 - TRBV5-6 TRBD1 14 CASKRQGAFYGYTF TGTGCCAGCAAACGACAGGGGGCGTTCTATGGCTACACCTTC
TRBJ1-4 - TRBV9 TRBD1 15 CASSAEGQGEEKLFF TGTGCCAGCAGCGCGGAGGGACAGGGGGAGGAAAAACTGTTTTTT
TRBJ2-1 - TRBV19 TRBD2 15 CASSLTSGSRNEQFF TGTGCCAGTAGCCTTACTAGCGGGAGTCGTAATGAGCAGTTCTTC
TRBJ2-1 - TRBV27 - 15 CASSLRTVNYNEQFF TGTGCCAGCAGTTTGCGGACAGTTAATTACAATGAGCAGTTCTTC
TRBJ2-5 once TRBV7-2 TRBD2 15 CASRYLAGAEATQYF TGTGCCAGCAGGTATCTAGCGGGAGCGGAAGCGACCCAGTACTTC
TRBJ1-3 - TRBV29-1 - 14 CSVPEGGSGNTIYF TGCAGCGTCCCGGAGGGGGGCTCCGGAAACACCATATATTTT
TRBJ2-3 few TRBV7-8 - 16 CASSLGQRPSTDTQYF TGTGCCAGCAGCTTAGGACAGCGACCTAGCACAGATACGCAGTATTTT
TRBJ2-1 few TRBV1 - 14 CTRAGGLQYNEQFF TGCACCAGAGCGGGAGGGCTGCAGTACAATGAGCAGTTCTTC
TRBJ1-2 - TRBV11-1 - 14 CASSLSGDNYGYTF TGTGCCAGCAGCTTAAGTGGTGACAACTATGGCTACACCTTC
TRBJ2-1 - TRBV28 - 11 CASSPSYEQFF TGTGCCAGCAGTCCATCATATGAGCAGTTCTTC
TRBJ2-7 - TRBV10-1 - 15 CASSESGLGEHEQYF TGCGCCAGCAGTGAGTCGGGTCTAGGGGAGCACGAGCAGTACTTC
TRBJ1-6 - TRBV7-9 - 12 CASSQWDSPLHF TGTGCCAGCAGCCAGTGGGATTCACCCCTCCACTTT
TRBJ1-4 - TRBV11-2 - 14 CASRPTGRSEKLFF TGTGCCAGCAGGCCGACAGGAAGAAGTGAAAAACTGTTTTTT
TRBJ1-6 - TRBV15 - 14 CATSRGRGNSPLHF TGTGCCACCAGCAGGGGGAGGGGGAATTCACCCCTCCACTTT
TRBJ1-2 - TRBV24-1 - 14 CATSDHTGYYGYTF TGTGCCACCAGTGACCATACAGGGTACTATGGCTACACCTTC
TRBJ2-1 once TRBV16 - 16 CASSQSSTAIYNEQFF TGTGCCAGCAGCCAATCGTCAACCGCGATCTACAATGAGCAGTTCTTC
TRBJ1-1 - TRBV28 TRBD1 15 CASSRAGTGNTEAFF TGTGCCAGCAGTCGGGCCGGGACAGGGAACACTGAAGCTTTCTTT
TRBJ1-1 - TRBV15 - 13 CATSRQGYTEAFF TGTGCCACCAGCCGACAAGGATACACTGAAGCTTTCTTT
TRBJ2-5 - TRBV12-5 TRBD2 21 CASGLTPRLAGEQVGKETQYF TGTGCTAGTGGTCTAACGCCAAGACTAGCGGGAGAGCAGGTGGGGAAAGAGACCCAGTACTTC
TRBJ2-1 - TRBV28 TRBD2 13 CASASGMYNEQFF TGTGCCAGCGCTAGCGGGATGTACAATGAGCAGTTCTTC
TRBJ2-5 - TRBV6-5 - 14 CASSYQLGLETQYF TGTGCCAGCAGTTACCAACTGGGCTTAGAGACCCAGTACTTC
TRBJ1-2 - TRBV5-4 TRBD1 14 CASSSGTGKIGYTF TGTGCCAGCAGCTCCGGGACAGGGAAGATTGGCTACACCTTC
TRBJ2-3 - TRBV6-2/TRBV6-3 TRBD2 17 CASSFLSGSGSTDTQYF TGTGCCAGCAGTTTTCTTAGCGGGAGTGGGAGCACAGATACGCAGTATTTT